This T cell receptor (beta chain) emerged from a study of vaccination and CD4 T cells after COVID-19. On this clonotype itself: Its antigen is undetermined.

Cultured CD4+ T cell DNA underwent sequencing with the Oncomine TCR Beta short-read assay. After culture, CD4+ T cells served as the source for genomic DNA extraction. MiXCR, applied by TCRdb to the PCR reads, yields one record per CDR3 protein. This sample has about 20,000 distinct CDR3 sequences, with roughly 50% found just once. V shed 6 bases and J shed 0 bases, with 8 bases lying between them. CDR1 is SNHLY, CDR2 FYNNEI, per germline. The CDR3 loop spans 14 amino acids. As to treatment: roughly 10-day PBMC culture with coronavirus spike peptide pools or control peptides (ViraFEST assay). Sequenced: CD4+ T cells from blood, cultured in vitro. The rearrangement uses TRBV2 and TRBJ2-2; D call uncertain. The receptor was derived from a human donor who had recovered from COVID-19. This CDR3 is CASRRQTNTGELFF. In DNA form, the CDR3 reads TGTGCCAGCAGGCGGCAGACGAACACCGGGGAGCTGTTTTTT.